A selection of T cell receptor beta chains follows, all from one sample in a study of shared clonotypes between healthy human individuals. TCRdb's table, derived via immunoSEQ multiplex PCR, lists solely in-frame clones and lacks some. The table lists about 990,000 clones, approximately 78% of them singletons. The sequencing input was memory CD4+ T cells from PBMCs. The receptors come from a man aged 18 to 35 in good health. Some clones in this sample may be carry-over from other donors' samples. Both conserved end residues are part of each CDR3. The order of the fields is clone size, J gene, D gene, V gene, CDR3 length, CDR3 protein, CDR3 DNA. D genes are given only for firm matches. Where a row states a size, it is once, few, many or the class of an expanded clone; other rows omit it.

- | TRBJ1-2 | - | TRBV28 | 13 | CASRPGANYGYTF | TGTGCCAGCAGGCCGGGCGCTAACTATGGCTACACCTTC
- | TRBJ1-2 | - | TRBV28 | 24 | CASSSPSAWSLSPDTRRPGYGYTF | TGTGCCAGCAGTTCCCCCTCGGCCTGGTCTCTATCCCCCGATACCCGACGGCCTGGGTATGGCTACACCTTC
- | TRBJ2-1 | - | TRBV28 | 14 | CASEDSGTNNEQFF | TGTGCCAGCGAAGACAGCGGTACAAACAATGAGCAGTTCTTC
- | TRBJ1-1 | - | TRBV11-3 | 15 | CASSLDRGANTEAFF | TGTGCCAGCAGCTTAGATCGCGGGGCGAACACTGAAGCTTTCTTT
- | TRBJ1-2 | - | TRBV5-4 | 13 | CASSLTGSYGYTF | TGTGCCAGCAGCTTAACAGGGAGCTATGGCTACACCTTC
- | TRBJ2-7 | TRBD1 | TRBV19 | 13 | CASSPGQADRQYF | TGTGCCAGTAGTCCGGGACAGGCCGACCGGCAGTACTTC
once | TRBJ2-5 | TRBD1 | TRBV9 | 14 | CASSPGQGRETQYF | TGTGCCAGCAGCCCAGGACAGGGGCGGGAGACCCAGTACTTC
- | TRBJ2-1 | - | TRBV7-2 | 18 | CASSLGRGRSGLYNEQFF | TGTGCCAGCAGCTTAGGCCGGGGTCGGAGCGGCTTATACAATGAGCAGTTCTTC
- | TRBJ1-3 | - | TRBV30 | 13 | CAWSGVTGNTIYF | TGTGCCTGGAGCGGGGTGACTGGAAACACCATATATTTT
many | TRBJ1-2 | TRBD1 | TRBV29-1 | 13 | CSVDATGAEGYTF | TGCAGCGTTGACGCGACAGGGGCAGAAGGCTACACCTTC